This T cell receptor (beta chain) stems from a study of Ad26.COV2.S vaccination and SARS-CoV-2 variants. Overall study results and limits: People who got the vaccine had more spike-specific TCR breadth than people who got placebo. The TCR breadth and depth analyses may have understated or missed part of the total T cell responses. Reportedly, after vaccination the spike-specific CD8+ and CD4+ T cell responses displayed substantial breadth.

As regards this clone: What it recognizes is unknown.

Measured with immunoSEQ multiplex PCR; TCRdb has only the in-frame clones, and not every one. This repertoire shows roughly 180,000 clones, around 90% found once; its top ten account for approximately 6%. Germline-derived CDR1 and CDR2 are SGHAT and FQNNGV. This CDR3 spans 14 amino acids. V was pared by 0 bases and J by 4 bases, with 2 bases of the junction left unmatched. Here the sequenced sample was peripheral blood, taken after recovery from COVID-19. The rearrangement joins TRBV11-2 to TRBJ1-2, with 7 bases fitting TRBD1. The TCR was taken from a human donor who had recovered from COVID-19. The CDR3 DNA follows: TGTGCCAGCAGCTTAGAAGGGACAGCCTATGGCTACACCTTC. It is translated as CASSLEGTAYGYTF.